This paragraph reports one T cell receptor (beta chain). Its antigen is not known. This record belongs to a study of T cell repertoires in cytomegalovirus infection. Study-level information: Public signatures in TCR beta pointed to CMV infection and matching HLA type. Whole-study results and caveats: The ex vivo response was dominated by HLA-C-restricted CMV-specific TCR beta clonotypes. People with CMV and the relevant HLA were identified by cumulative public TCR beta family frequency.

TCRdb recomputed calls from the reads with MiXCR, one row per CDR3 protein. In the table there are around 530,000 distinct CDR3 sequences, around a quarter of which are singletons. The germline CDR1 and CDR2 sequences are SNHLY and FYNNEI. V lost 7 bases, J lost 6 bases, and 10 bases stayed unmatched. The CDR3 length is 15 residues. The V call is TRBV2, the J call TRBJ2-1, with TRBD2 identical over 9 bases. The receptor comes from a human donor in good health (CMV status not recorded). Some clones in this sample may be carry-over from other donors' samples. Sample: PBMCs. In DNA form, the CDR3 reads TGTGCCAGCAACCCAGGCGGGAGGGCGGGCAATGAGCAGTTCTTC. This codes for CASNPGGRAGNEQFF. The full variable domain, with the rest looked up from reference TRBV2 and TRBJ2-1, is EPEVTQTPSHQVTQMGQEVILRCVPISNHLYFYWYRQILGQKVEFLVSFYNNEISEKSEIFDDQFSVERPDGSNFTLKIRSTKLEDSAMYFCASNPGGRAGNEQFFGPGTRLTVL.